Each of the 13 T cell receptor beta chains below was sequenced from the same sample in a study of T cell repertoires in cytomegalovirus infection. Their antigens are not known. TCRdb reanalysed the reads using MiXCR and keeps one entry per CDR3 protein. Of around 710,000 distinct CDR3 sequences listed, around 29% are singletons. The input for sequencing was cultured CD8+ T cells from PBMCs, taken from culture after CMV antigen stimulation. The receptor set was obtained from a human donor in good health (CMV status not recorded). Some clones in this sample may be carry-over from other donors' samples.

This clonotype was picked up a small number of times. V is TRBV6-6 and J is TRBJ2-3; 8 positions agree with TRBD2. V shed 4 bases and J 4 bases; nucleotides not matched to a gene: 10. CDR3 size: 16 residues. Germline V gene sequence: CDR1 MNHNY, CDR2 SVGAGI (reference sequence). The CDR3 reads CASSSTGTRVPDTQYF. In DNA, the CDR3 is TGTGCCAGCAGTTCAACCGGGACTAGGGTACCAGATACGCAGTATTTT.

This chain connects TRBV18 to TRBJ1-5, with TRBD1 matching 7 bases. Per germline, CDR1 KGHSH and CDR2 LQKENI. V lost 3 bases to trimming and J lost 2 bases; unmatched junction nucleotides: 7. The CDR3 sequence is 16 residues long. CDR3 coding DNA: TGTGCCAGCTCACCGACAGACAGGGCGGGCAATCAGCCCCAGCATTTT. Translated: CASSPTDRAGNQPQHF.

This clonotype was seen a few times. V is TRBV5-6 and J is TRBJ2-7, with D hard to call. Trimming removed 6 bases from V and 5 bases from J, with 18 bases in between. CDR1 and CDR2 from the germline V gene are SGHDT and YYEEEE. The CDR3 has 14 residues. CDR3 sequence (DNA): TGTGCCAGCACCCACCGCTACGGGCTGGACGAGCAGTACGTC. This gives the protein CASTHRYGLDEQYV.

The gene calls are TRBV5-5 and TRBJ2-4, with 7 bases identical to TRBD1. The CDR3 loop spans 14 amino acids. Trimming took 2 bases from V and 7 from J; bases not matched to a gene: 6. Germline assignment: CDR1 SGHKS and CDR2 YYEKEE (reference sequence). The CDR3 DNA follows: TGTGCCAGCAGCTTCGACAGGGAGATTAACATTCAGTACTTC. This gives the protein CASSFDREINIQYF.

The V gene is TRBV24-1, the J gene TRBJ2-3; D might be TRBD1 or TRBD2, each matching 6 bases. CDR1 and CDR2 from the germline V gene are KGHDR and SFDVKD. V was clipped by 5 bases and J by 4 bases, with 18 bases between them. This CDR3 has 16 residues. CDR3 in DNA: TGTGCCACCAGTGTTGGTGGGGGGCGCGGGCCAGATACGCAGTATTTT. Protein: CATSVGGGRGPDTQYF.

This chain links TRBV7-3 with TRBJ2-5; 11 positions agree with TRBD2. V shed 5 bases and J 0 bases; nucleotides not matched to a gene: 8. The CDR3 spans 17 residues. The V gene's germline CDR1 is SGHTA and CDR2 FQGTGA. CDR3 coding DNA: TGTGCCAGCAGCCCGACCTCGACTAGCGGGGACCAAGAGACCCAGTACTTC. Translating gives CASSPTSTSGDQETQYF. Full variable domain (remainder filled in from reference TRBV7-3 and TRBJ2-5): GAGVSQTPSNKVTEKGKYVELRCDPISGHTALYWYRQSLGQGPEFLIYFQGTGAADDSGLPNDRFFAVRPEGSVSTLKIQRTERGDSAVYLCASSPTSTSGDQETQYFGPGTRLLVL.

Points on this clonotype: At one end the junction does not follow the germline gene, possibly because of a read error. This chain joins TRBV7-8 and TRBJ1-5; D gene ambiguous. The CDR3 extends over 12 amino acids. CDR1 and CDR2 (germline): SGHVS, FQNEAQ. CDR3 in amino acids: CANSLLEGPQHF. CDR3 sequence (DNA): TGTGCCAACAGCTTATTAGAAGGGCCCCAGCATTTT. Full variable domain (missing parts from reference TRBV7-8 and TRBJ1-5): GAGVSQSPRYKVAKRGQDVALRCDPISGHVSLFWYQQALGQGPEFLTYFQNEAQLDKSGLPSDRFFAERPEGSVSTLKIQRTQQEDSAVYLCANSLLEGPQHFGDGTRLSIL.

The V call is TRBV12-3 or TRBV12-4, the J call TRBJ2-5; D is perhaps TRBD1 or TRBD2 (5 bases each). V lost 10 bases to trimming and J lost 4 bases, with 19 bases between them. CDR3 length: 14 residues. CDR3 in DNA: TGTGCCATCTCTTTAGATGGGACGGGAGAGACCCAGTACTTC. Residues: CAISLDGTGETQYF.

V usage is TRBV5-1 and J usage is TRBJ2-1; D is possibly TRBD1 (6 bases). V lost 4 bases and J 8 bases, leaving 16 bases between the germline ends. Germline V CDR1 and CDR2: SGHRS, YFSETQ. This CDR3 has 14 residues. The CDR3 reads CASSLLSGDDEQFF. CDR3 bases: TGCGCCAGCAGCCTTTTGTCAGGGGACGATGAGCAGTTCTTC.

The CDR3 reads CATSDRSRRDTGELFF. CDR3 bases: TGTGCCACCAGCGACAGGAGCAGGCGAGACACCGGGGAGCTGTTTTTT. The chain combines TRBV15 with TRBJ2-2; D may be TRBD1 (6 bases). This CDR3 comprises 16 residues. V was pared by 5 bases and J by 3 bases, with 16 bases between. Germline CDR1 is LNHNV and CDR2 is YYDKDF (reference sequence). Variable domain in full (rest from reference TRBV15 and TRBJ2-2): DAMVIQNPRYQVTQFGKPVTLSCSQTLNHNVMYWYQQKSSQAPKLLFHYYDKDFNNEADTPDNFQSRRPNTSFCFLDIRSPGLGDTAMYLCATSDRSRRDTGELFFGEGSRLTVL.

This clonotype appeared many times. This chain's CDR3 is CASSSTSGDTQYF. The CDR3 DNA reads as TGTGCCAGCAGCTCCACATCGGGAGATACGCAGTATTTT. The chain employs TRBV7-6 and TRBJ2-3; D unresolved. Germline CDR1 reads SGHVS; CDR2 reads FNYEAQ. The ends were cut back, 4 bases at V and 5 bases at J, with 10 bases in the middle. The CDR3 is made up of 13 amino acids.

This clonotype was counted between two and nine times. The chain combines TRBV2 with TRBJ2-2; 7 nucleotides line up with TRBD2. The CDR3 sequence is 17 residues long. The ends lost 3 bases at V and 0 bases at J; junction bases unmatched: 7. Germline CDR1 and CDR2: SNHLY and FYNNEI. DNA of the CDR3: TGTGCCAGCAGTGATAGAGCGGGGACCTCGAACACCGGGGAGCTGTTTTTT. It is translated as CASSDRAGTSNTGELFF.

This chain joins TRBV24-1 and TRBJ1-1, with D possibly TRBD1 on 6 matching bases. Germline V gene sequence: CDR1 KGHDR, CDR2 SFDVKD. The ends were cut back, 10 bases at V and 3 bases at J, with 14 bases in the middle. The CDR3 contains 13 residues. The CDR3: CATSKTGYTEAFF. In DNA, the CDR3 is TGTGCCACTTCAAAAACAGGGTACACTGAAGCTTTCTTT.